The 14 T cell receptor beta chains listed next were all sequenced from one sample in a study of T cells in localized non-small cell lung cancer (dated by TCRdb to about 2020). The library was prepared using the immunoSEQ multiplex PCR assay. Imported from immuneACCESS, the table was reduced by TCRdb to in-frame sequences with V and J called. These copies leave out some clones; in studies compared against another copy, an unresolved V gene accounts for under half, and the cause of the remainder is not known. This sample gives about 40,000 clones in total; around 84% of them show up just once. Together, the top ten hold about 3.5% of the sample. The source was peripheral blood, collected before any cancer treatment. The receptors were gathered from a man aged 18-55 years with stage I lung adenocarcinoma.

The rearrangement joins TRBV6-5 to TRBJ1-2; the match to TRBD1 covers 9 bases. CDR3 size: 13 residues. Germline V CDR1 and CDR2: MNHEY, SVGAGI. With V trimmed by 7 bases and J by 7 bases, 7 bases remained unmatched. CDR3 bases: TGTGCCAGCAACAAACAGGGGGCGGGTGGCTACACCTTC. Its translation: CASNKQGAGGYTF.

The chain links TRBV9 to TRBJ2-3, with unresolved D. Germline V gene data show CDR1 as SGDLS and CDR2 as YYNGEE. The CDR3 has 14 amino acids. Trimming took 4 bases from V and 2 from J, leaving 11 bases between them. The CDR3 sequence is CASSLTGFTDTQYF. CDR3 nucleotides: TGTGCCAGCAGCTTGACGGGTTTCACAGATACGCAGTATTTT.

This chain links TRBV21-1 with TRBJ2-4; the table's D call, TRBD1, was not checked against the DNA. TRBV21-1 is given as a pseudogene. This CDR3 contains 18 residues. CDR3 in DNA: TGTGCCAGCAGCAAAGCGGGTCCAGGGGGCGCGGACAAAAACATTCAGTACTTC. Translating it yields CASSKAGPGGADKNIQYF.

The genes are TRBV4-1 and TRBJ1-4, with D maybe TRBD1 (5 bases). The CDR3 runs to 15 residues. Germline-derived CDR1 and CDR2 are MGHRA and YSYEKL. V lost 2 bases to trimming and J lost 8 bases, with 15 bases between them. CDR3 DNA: TGCGCCAGCAGCCAAATGGGGAGGGGAGGAGAAAAACTGTTTTTT. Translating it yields CASSQMGRGGEKLFF.

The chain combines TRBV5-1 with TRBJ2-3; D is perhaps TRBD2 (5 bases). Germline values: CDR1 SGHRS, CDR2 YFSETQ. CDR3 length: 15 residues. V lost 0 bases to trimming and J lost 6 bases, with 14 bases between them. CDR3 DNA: TGCGCCAGCAGCTTGGTTCGGGGTAATACGGATACGCAGTATTTT. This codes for CASSLVRGNTDTQYF. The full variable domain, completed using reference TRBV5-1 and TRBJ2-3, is KAGVTQTPRYLIKTRGQQVTLSCSPISGHRSVSWYQQTPGQGLQFLFEYFSETQRNKGNFPGRFSGRQFSNSRSEMNVSTLELGDSALYLCASSLVRGNTDTQYFGPGTRLTVL.

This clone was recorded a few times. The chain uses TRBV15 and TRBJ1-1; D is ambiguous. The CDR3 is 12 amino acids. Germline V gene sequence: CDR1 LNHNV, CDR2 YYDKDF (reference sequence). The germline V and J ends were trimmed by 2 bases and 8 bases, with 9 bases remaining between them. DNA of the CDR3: TGTGCCACCAGCAGACCCCTCGGGGAAGCTTTCTTT. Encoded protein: CATSRPLGEAFF.

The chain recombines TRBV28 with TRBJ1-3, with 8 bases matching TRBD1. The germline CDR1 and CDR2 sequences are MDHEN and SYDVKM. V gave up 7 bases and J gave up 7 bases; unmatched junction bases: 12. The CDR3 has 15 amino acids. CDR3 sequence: CASTPLDRDGNTIYF. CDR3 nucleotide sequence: TGTGCCAGCACCCCTTTGGACAGGGATGGCAACACCATATATTTT.

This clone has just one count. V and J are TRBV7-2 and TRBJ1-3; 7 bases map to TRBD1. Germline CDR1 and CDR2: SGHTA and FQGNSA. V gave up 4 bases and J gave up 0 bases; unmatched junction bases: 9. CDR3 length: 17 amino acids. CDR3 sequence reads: CASSSSSGGGSGNTIYF. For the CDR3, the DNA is TGTGCCAGCAGCTCATCTTCAGGGGGGGGCTCTGGAAACACCATATATTTT. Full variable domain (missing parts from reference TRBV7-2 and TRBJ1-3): GAGVSQSPSNKVTEKGKDVELRCDPISGHTALYWYRQSLGQGLEFLIYFQGNSAPDKSGLPSDRFSAERTGGSVSTLTIQRTQQEDSAVYLCASSSSSGGGSGNTIYFGEGSWLTVV.

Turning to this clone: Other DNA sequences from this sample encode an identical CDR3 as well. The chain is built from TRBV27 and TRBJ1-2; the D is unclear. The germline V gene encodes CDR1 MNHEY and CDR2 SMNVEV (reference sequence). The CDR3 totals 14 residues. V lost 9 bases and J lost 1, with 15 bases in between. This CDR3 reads CASGGTDHNYGYTF. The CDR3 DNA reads TGTGCCAGTGGCGGCACTGATCATAACTATGGCTACACCTTC.

CDR3 sequence (DNA): TGTGCCTGGAGTGTACGGGGAGGTCACGCGAATTACGAGCAGTACTTC. This encodes CAWSVRGGHANYEQYF. V gene TRBV30 combines with J gene TRBJ2-7, with a possible D match to TRBD2 (6 bases). Per the germline V gene, CDR1 is GTSNPN and CDR2 is SVGIG (reference sequence). CDR3 size: 16 residues. The V end was cut by 0 bases, the J end by 4 bases, with 19 bases between.

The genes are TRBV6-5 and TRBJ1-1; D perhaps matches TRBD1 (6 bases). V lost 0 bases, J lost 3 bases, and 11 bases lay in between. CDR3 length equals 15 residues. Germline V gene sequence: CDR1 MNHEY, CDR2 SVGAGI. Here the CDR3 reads CASSYSTQGYTEAFF. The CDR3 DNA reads TGTGCCAGCAGTTACTCGACTCAGGGGTACACTGAAGCTTTCTTT.

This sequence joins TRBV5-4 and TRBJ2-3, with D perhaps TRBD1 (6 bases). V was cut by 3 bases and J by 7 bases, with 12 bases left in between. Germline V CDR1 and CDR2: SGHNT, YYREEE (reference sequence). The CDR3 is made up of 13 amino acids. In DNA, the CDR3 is TGTGCCAGCAGCTGGGAACAGGGTAATACGCAGTATTTT. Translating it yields CASSWEQGNTQYF.

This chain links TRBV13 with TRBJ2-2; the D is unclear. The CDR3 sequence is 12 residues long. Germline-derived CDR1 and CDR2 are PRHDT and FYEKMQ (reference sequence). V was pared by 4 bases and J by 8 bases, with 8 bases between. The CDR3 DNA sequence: TGTGCCAGCAGCTCCAGTGGGGGGGAGCTGTTTTTT. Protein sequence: CASSSSGGELFF.

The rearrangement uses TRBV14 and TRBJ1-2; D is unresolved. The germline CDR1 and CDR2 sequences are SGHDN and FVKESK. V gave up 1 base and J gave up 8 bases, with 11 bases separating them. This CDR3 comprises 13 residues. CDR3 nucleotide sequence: TGTGCCAGCAGCCAAGCGGCGTCGCGAGGCTACACCTTC. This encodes CASSQAASRGYTF.